These T cell receptor beta chains were read from a single sample in a study of response to subunit inactivated influenza vaccine. TCRdb reprocessed the RT-PCR reads via MiXCR and lists one record per CDR3 protein. There are roughly 650,000 distinct CDR3 sequences in the sample; around 13% occur only once, and about 7.6% lies in the top ten. The specimen was PBMCs from blood, collected 14 to 15 days before vaccination. The source of these receptors is a man aged 45-60 years who received an inactivated influenza vaccine. The conserved cysteine and the conserved F or W are not part of the CDR3 here. D genes are given only for firm matches. Size is omitted from some rows. Given values are once, few, many or a class for expanded clones.

>TRBV25-1|NA|TRBJ1-2|10|TRBD1
ASSDTGGGYT
>TRBV2|NA|TRBJ2-1|11|NA
ASGQHLAFEQF
>TRBV5-1|NA|TRBJ2-1|13|NA
ASSSDGGSYNEQF
>TRBV20-1|few|TRBJ2-1|11|TRBD2
SASPGLADEQF
>TRBV12-3/TRBV12-4|NA|TRBJ2-7|13|NA
ASSLFGLGTHEQY
>TRBV15|few|TRBJ2-3|11|NA
ATSARSTDTQY
>TRBV11-3|few|TRBJ2-3|14|NA
ASSLGAPWGTDTQY
>TRBV5-1|NA|TRBJ2-7|13|TRBD1
ASSESGQGLYEQY
>TRBV20-1|few|TRBJ2-1|13|TRBD1
SARRRDRGLFEQF
>TRBV28|many|TRBJ1-1|11|NA
ASKVFIRAEAF
>TRBV5-6|many|TRBJ2-1|12|NA
ASSLRGNYNEQF
>TRBV12-3/TRBV12-4|few|TRBJ1-1|11|NA
ASSFGVSTEAF
>TRBV20-1|once|TRBJ1-6|11|TRBD1
SAYGQGSAPLH
>TRBV6-5|NA|TRBJ2-5|14|TRBD1
ASSYSDRGYQETQY
>TRBV5-1|NA|TRBJ2-5|12|NA
ASSPMGVGETQY
>TRBV6-4|NA|TRBJ2-2|12|NA
ASSLGSHTGELF
>TRBV20-1|NA|TRBJ2-3|14|TRBD2
SADLRLAGSQDTQY
>TRBV9|NA|TRBJ1-1|13|NA
ASSVAGTMNTEAF
>TRBV5-8|NA|TRBJ2-6|13|TRBD1
ASSQAPTGVNVLT